One and the same sample provided the 9 T cell receptor beta chains below, sequenced in a study of blood T cell repertoires in COVID-19. Assay used: immunoSEQ multiplex PCR; TCRdb lists only in-frame clones, some missing. The sample lists around 50,000 clones, approximately 86% occurring once. Material for sequencing was peripheral blood. These receptors were collected from a woman older than 75 with COVID-19, enrolled during active disease.

This chain uses TRBV19 with TRBJ1-5; no definite D call. CDR1 and CDR2 (germline): LNHDA, SQIVND (reference sequence). V lost 5 bases and J 0 bases, leaving 11 bases between the germline ends. The CDR3 is 15 amino acids. The CDR3 DNA sequence: TGTGCCAGTAGTTACGGACTAAGTAGCAATCAGCCCCAGCATTTT. Its translation: CASSYGLSSNQPQHF.

The chain employs TRBV18 and TRBJ2-3; 12 nucleotides match TRBD2. Germline trimming cut 2 bases from V and 2 bases from J; bases unmatched to any gene: 2. The CDR3 sequence is 16 residues long. Germline CDR1 KGHSH, CDR2 LQKENI. The CDR3 DNA reads as TGTGCCAGCTCACCAGGACTAGCGGGGACCACAGATACGCAGTATTTT. This translates into CASSPGLAGTTDTQYF.

The chain carries TRBV6-5 and TRBJ2-3; 9 bases line up with TRBD1. The trim removed 10 bases at V and 3 bases at J, leaving 8 bases unmatched. This CDR3 is 14 amino acids long. Germline CDR1 is MNHEY and CDR2 is SVGAGI. The CDR3 DNA follows: TGTGCCATCCGAATGACAGGGGGAACAGATACGCAGTATTTT. This encodes CAIRMTGGTDTQYF.

This clone showed up just once. This chain uses TRBV6-1 with TRBJ2-3; D might be TRBD2 (5 bases). V was clipped by 0 bases and J by 2 bases, with 15 bases between them. The CDR3 runs to 17 residues. From germline, CDR1 is MNHNS and CDR2 SASEGT. The CDR3: CASSEARVQRHTDTQYF. The CDR3 nucleotides read TGTGCCAGCAGTGAAGCAAGGGTCCAGCGGCACACAGATACGCAGTATTTT.

The chain uses TRBV29-1 and TRBJ1-2; a weak D match, TRBD1 (6 bases). The CDR3 totals 14 residues. V lost 6 bases and J lost 6, with 20 bases in between. Germline lookup yields CDR1 SQVTM and CDR2 ANQGSEA. CDR3 region: CSVRETGLLDGYTF. CDR3 DNA: TGCAGCGTGCGTGAAACAGGGTTGCTCGATGGCTACACCTTC.

This clone was seen once. This chain uses TRBV6-5 with TRBJ2-7; D is unclear. Germline assignment: CDR1 MNHEY and CDR2 SVGAGI. This CDR3 spans 12 amino acids. The V and J ends lost 6 bases and 3 bases respectively, with 9 bases between them. Here the CDR3 reads CASRQQHYEQYF. As DNA, the CDR3 is TGTGCCAGCAGGCAACAGCACTACGAGCAGTACTTC.

The V gene is TRBV5-1, the J gene TRBJ2-5; 7 bases fit TRBD1. CDR1 is SGHRS and CDR2 is YFSETQ in the germline V gene. CDR3 length: 14 residues. After removal of 4 bases from V and 5 bases from J, the junction contained 8 bases not matched to a gene. In DNA form, the CDR3 reads TGCGCCAGCAGCGTTAACAGGGGTCCGGAGACCCAGTACTTC. The encoded protein is CASSVNRGPETQYF.

The chain links TRBV4-1 to TRBJ1-1; possible D gene TRBD1, 6 bases. Trimming took off 1 base at V and 1 base at J, with 13 bases between the two ends. This CDR3 region has 16 residues. Germline CDR1 reads MGHRA; CDR2 reads YSYEKL. The CDR3 DNA follows: TGCGCCAGCAGCCAAGCAGGGGTCGGGTGGAACACTGAAGCTTTCTTT. This translates into CASSQAGVGWNTEAFF.

This clone was counted only a few times. The chain links TRBV5-8 to TRBJ1-6; unclear D gene. The V end was cut by 3 bases, the J end by 4 bases, with 11 bases between. Germline lookup yields CDR1 SGHTS and CDR2 YDEGEE. The CDR3 is 15 amino acids. The CDR3 DNA reads TGTGCCAGCAGCTCGGGGATCGGGTATAATTCACCCCTCCACTTT. It encodes CASSSGIGYNSPLHF.